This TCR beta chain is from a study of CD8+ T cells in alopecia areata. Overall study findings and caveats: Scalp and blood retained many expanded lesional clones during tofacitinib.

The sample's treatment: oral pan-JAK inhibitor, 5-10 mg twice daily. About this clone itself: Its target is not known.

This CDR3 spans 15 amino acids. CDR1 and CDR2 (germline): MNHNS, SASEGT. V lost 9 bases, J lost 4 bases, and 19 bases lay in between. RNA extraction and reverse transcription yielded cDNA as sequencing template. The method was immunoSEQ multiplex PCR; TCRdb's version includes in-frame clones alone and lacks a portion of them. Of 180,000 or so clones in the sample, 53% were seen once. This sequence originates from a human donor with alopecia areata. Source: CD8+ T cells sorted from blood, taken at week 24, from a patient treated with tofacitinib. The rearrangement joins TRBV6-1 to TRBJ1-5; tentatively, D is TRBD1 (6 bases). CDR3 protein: CASQTGPGGNQPQHF. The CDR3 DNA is TGTGCCAGTCAGACAGGACCCGGGGGAAATCAGCCCCAGCATTTT.